This T cell receptor (beta chain) was sequenced during a study of cytomegalovirus exposure and HLA in healthy donors (dated by TCRdb to 2016 to 2017). Some background on the complete study: In an earlier analysis of 587 of the donors, 250 to 350 Gb of sequence data and roughly 100 million unique TCR beta sequences from about 179 million T cells were reported. An early release that covered about 640 HLA-typed donors contained approximately 300 gigabases of sequencing data and around 85 million unique TCR sequences. Of the roughly 400 genotyped donors, 81% were placed in the genetic ancestry cluster associated with self-reported Caucasian donors. The study aimed to test whether signatures of past pathogen exposure could be identified by cataloging public T cell receptors. The study used immunosequencing to profile the T cell repertoires of 666 subjects and linked those repertoires to cytomegalovirus serostatus. A separate validation cohort of 100 to 150 different subjects was used in addition to the roughly 670-subject first cohort. High-throughput TCR immunosequencing, statistical association of individual TCRs with disease status, and machine learning were combined to predict cytomegalovirus infection status. In a later analysis, previously published TCR beta repertoires from roughly 710 donors were re-analyzed and high-resolution HLA genotyping was added so that TCR occurrence patterns could be studied. The later analysis used no new phenotypic data to find candidate immune exposures, relying instead on TCR beta sequences and their occurrence across donors. An earlier analysis of fewer than 700 of the donors applied high-throughput TCR beta sequencing to assess whether each TCR beta V gene segment acted as functional or pseudogenic. Donor age, sex, ethnicity and CMV serostatus were compiled together with the repertoire data. Genome-wide SNP genotypes for about three fifths of the roughly 700 donors were used in a later genetic analysis, which treated that subset as a discovery cohort. Every discovery cohort repertoire had been produced on one sequencing platform. HLA typing covered class I and class II loci at four-digit resolution. Typing coverage differed by locus: A, B, C, DRB1 and DQB1 were typed in about 620-630 donors, DQA1 in around 500, DPA1 in 606, and DPB1 in just under 490. Roughly five DR-DQ haplotypes were treated as single units for association and clustering because of strong linkage in the cohort. On average, about 240,000 unique TCR beta nucleotide sequences were sequenced per donor among 398 genotyped donors of the cohort, with 15% to 20% of those sequences being non-productive.

Overall study results and their limits: Cytomegalovirus status was reported to be diagnosed by the classifier with high specificity and sensitivity in both the original and validation cohorts. V-gene and J-gene trimming of TCR beta chains was associated with a missense DCLRE1C variant in a later genetic analysis, and the association was replicated in an independent cohort. The authors suggested that the approach could potentially be generalized to other disease states and immunological phenotypes. Only TCR beta chains were sequenced in this cohort, and the absence of alpha or paired-chain data limited detectable features. Because HLA typing was missing for some donors at each locus, association tests included only the typed subset. Compared with the 666-donor mean, donors in an Asian-associated ancestry cluster had fewer N-insertions in productive TCRs, according to a later genetic analysis. For the cohort, immune exposure information was limited to CMV serostatus. A cluster of highly shared sequence variants was judged likely to represent a technical artifact of the sequencing pipeline. A further reported finding was that TCR beta sequences accurately predicted the HLA-A and HLA-B alleles for most subjects in the first cohort. Sequencing depth was assumed to be roughly uniform across donors in the presence/absence analyses, though that assumption may not hold. In a later analysis, HLA-associated TCR beta chains showed more clonal expansion and lower generation probabilities than non-associated chains that were equally common. In an earlier analysis of some 500 of the donors, most TCR beta V segments were observed in productive rearrangements about 87% or about 30% of the time, broadly matching IMGT annotations. In a later analysis, several top co-occurrence clusters were reported to appear linked to parvovirus B19, influenza, CMV and Epstein-Barr virus. In a later analysis, TCR association rates were found to vary across HLA loci, with the most associated TCRs seen for DRB1 alleles and the fewest for HLA-C alleles. The study gave a list of about 170 TCR beta chains associated with cytomegalovirus. At a false discovery rate of 0.05, a later analysis linked some 18,000 TCR beta sequences to specific HLA alleles. In vitro tests confirmed that a few of the cytomegalovirus-associated TCR beta chains recognize cytomegalovirus antigens. Correlated functional status among segregating V segments might reflect linkage disequilibrium, but an unknown experimental factor could not be ruled out. Most CMV-associated TCR beta chains appeared to be HLA-restricted in a later analysis, and the HLA associations seemed to be driven largely by CMV exposure. While some public TCRs were present in many individuals, most TCR sequences turned up only very rarely across donors. Because counts were too low, some 16 rarely observed V segments, including chromosome 9 orphons, were excluded from the earlier analysis of 500 to 700 of the donors. Some IMGT-functional V segments, including TRBV6-2 and TRBV6-3, could not be told apart with the 87-base-pair reads, so those segments were excluded. When HLA alleles, especially DR and DQ, strongly co-occurred, attributing TCR associations to individual alleles was difficult.

From the germline V gene, CDR1 is KGHSH and CDR2 is LQKENI. Spanning cysteine to phenylalanine, the CDR3 consists of 15 amino acids. The DNA shown is the 45-base CDR3, in frame from base 1. The trim is 2 bases for V and 0 bases for J, with a gap of 8 bases between the germline ends. Libraries came from the immunoSEQ multiplex PCR assay. A mixture of 60 forward primers for TCR Vbeta segments and 13 reverse primers for TCR Jbeta segments was used in the multiplex PCR. The CDR3 region of rearranged TCR beta genes was amplified from genomic DNA with a multiplex PCR assay. The amplified TCR beta libraries were sequenced on the Illumina HiSeq System as 87-base-pair reads. Per the authors' processing: A later analysis counted about 80 million unique TCR beta chains across the approximately 700 repertoires, and about 10 million of these chains were shared by at least two donors. A nearest-neighbor algorithm error-corrected the raw reads and collapsed the reads into unique sequences, merging closely related sequences to remove PCR and sequencing errors. To assign V, D and J gene segments, CDR3 sequences were aligned to IMGT reference sequences. For a sequence to be retained, a match of at least six nucleotides was required to both a V gene segment and a J gene segment. A rearrangement counted as productive if the CDR3 had no stop codons and remained in frame with V and J, and every other rearrangement counted as non-productive. Following IMGT convention, CDR3 was defined as the stretch from the second conserved V-encoded cysteine to the conserved J-encoded phenylalanine. The earlier analysis of some 600 of the donors excluded sequences that lacked an unambiguous match to a single V gene segment. In an earlier analysis of 587 of the donors, V segments were called functional above 56.7% productive rearrangements and were called segregating when the between-donor standard deviation exceeded 5%. A statistical classification framework was developed to diagnose cytomegalovirus status using the catalog of TCR beta chain sequences. V and J gene assignment, in a later analysis, came from comparing TCR nucleotide sequences with IMGT/GENE-DB human TR gene sequences. The TCRdist pipeline was used in a later analysis to assign CDR3 sequences and most-parsimonious VDJ recombination scenarios. In a later analysis, each TCR beta chain was defined by its CDR3 amino acid sequence together with its V-gene family, and reads without a unique V-gene family were excluded. To address suspected cross-contamination and a sequencing artifact, a later analysis removed 592 highly shared, low-generation-probability nucleotide sequences. In a later analysis, a clonal expansion index for each public chain was calculated from normalized within-repertoire ranks of inferred template counts. In a later analysis, generation probabilities were computed with a VDJ recombination model fitted to out-of-frame rearrangements, and the resulting probabilities were checked against IGoR. In a later analysis, hypergeometric tests were used to score TCR-TCR, TCR-HLA and TCR-CMV co-occurrence, with a repertoire-size bias correction applied to TCR pairs. To estimate false discovery rates, a later analysis permuted the HLA or CMV assignments 20 times. In a later analysis, co-occurring TCRs were grouped using DBSCAN, and TCRdist sequence similarity was added for clustering within HLA-allele-positive subsets. Repertoires with fewer than 30,000 or more than 120,000 public chains were left out of co-occurrence clustering, as were four to six repertoires with anomalous nucleotide sharing. TCRdb took this table from immuneACCESS and kept in-frame rearrangements with V and J called. Such tables lack part of the clones; where checked against another copy, unresolved V genes explain under half of the gap, and the rest is unexplained. V and J calls and clone size come straight from that table; D and trimming were deduced from the DNA. This sample comprises 150,000 to 200,000 clones, 70% to 85% of them detected only once. The ten largest clonotypes hold roughly 1.5% of the sample.

Remarks on this clone: The specificity of this receptor is unknown. Per-nucleotide qualities are absent, and no much larger clonotype sits a single base away.

The cohort was made up of roughly 670 healthy bone marrow donors. All cohort members were sampled while nominally healthy, although unrecorded immune exposures were likely present. The donor was CMV seronegative and was included in the group of 352 seronegative cohort members. Each donor provided a peripheral blood sample, and peripheral blood mononuclear cells were used for TCR beta sequencing. Genomic DNA extraction from the blood cell samples was performed with the Qiagen DNeasy Blood Extraction Kit. This sequence was found in a man aged 18 to 29 in good health and CMV-seronegative. The specimen sequenced was PBMCs. The V gene is TRBV18 and the J gene is TRBJ1-3; a confident D gene designation cannot be given. The base sequence is TGTGCCAGCTCACCAACGGTTTTCTCTGGAAACACCATATATTTT. Translated, this gives CASSPTVFSGNTIYF.